The 20 T cell receptor beta chains listed next were all sequenced from one sample in a study of blood T cell repertoires in COVID-19. Sequencing was performed with immunoSEQ multiplex PCR; in TCRdb, only in-frame clones are kept and a portion is missing. Among 100,000 to 130,000 clones listed, roughly four fifths were seen once. Input material: peripheral blood. The receptors shown here come from a woman aged 70 to 79 with acute or convalescent COVID-19.

This chain joins TRBV24-1 and TRBJ2-1, with a possible D match to TRBD2 (7 bases). The CDR3 contains 15 residues. Germline V gene sequence: CDR1 KGHDR, CDR2 SFDVKD. V gave up 5 bases and J gave up 9 bases, with 19 bases separating them. The CDR3 DNA is TGTGCCACCAGTGCCACTCGGGGGGACAACCGTGAGCAGTTCTTC. This gives the protein CATSATRGDNREQFF.

The rearrangement joins TRBV3-1 (or the pseudogene TRBV3-2) to TRBJ2-7, with a possible D match to TRBD2 (5 bases). The CDR3 has 14 amino acids. CDR1 and CDR2 from the germline V gene are LGHDT and YNNKEL (reference sequence). The germline V and J ends were trimmed by 1 base and 2 bases, with 9 bases remaining between them. The CDR3 protein is CASSQAPGTYEQYF. The CDR3 DNA sequence: TGTGCCAGCAGCCAAGCTCCCGGGACCTACGAGCAGTACTTC.

The CDR3 here is CASSTGVGTGELFF. CDR3 coding DNA: TGTGCCAGTAGTACAGGCGTTGGGACCGGGGAGCTGTTTTTT. The chain joins TRBV19 to TRBJ2-2, with no clear D. Germline loops: CDR1 LNHDA, CDR2 SQIVND (reference sequence). There are 14 residues in the CDR3. The germline V and J ends were trimmed by 4 bases and 5 bases, with 11 bases remaining between them.

This chain connects TRBV7-3 to TRBJ2-3; the D gene is possibly TRBD1 (5 bases). The CDR3 is made up of 17 amino acids. From germline, CDR1 is SGHTA and CDR2 FQGTGA. V was shortened by 5 bases and J by 2 bases, with 20 bases between the two germline ends. CDR3: CASSAIGAGAFTDTQYF. The DNA of the CDR3 is TGTGCCAGCAGCGCGATAGGAGCTGGGGCATTCACAGATACGCAGTATTTT. Supplemented by reference TRBV7-3 and TRBJ2-3, the full variable domain reads GAGVSQTPSNKVTEKGKYVELRCDPISGHTALYWYRQSLGQGPEFLIYFQGTGAADDSGLPNDRFFAVRPEGSVSTLKIQRTERGDSAVYLCASSAIGAGAFTDTQYFGPGTRLTVL.

This clone has just one count. The chain uses TRBV9 and TRBJ2-1; no clear D. V was cut by 0 bases and J by 1 base, with 11 bases left in between. Germline V gene sequence: CDR1 SGDLS, CDR2 YYNGEE. The CDR3 runs to 16 residues. DNA of the CDR3: TGTGCCAGCAGCGTAGACGAGAGTTGGTCCTACAATGAGCAGTTCTTC. Its translation is CASSVDESWSYNEQFF.

This clone was counted once. The chain combines TRBV18 with TRBJ1-5, with 8 bases that match TRBD1. CDR3 size: 14 residues. Germline CDR1 is KGHSH and CDR2 is LQKENI. Trimming removed 2 bases from V and 6 bases from J; junction bases left unmatched: 3. CDR3 region: CASSPSGQVQPQHF. CDR3 bases: TGTGCCAGCTCACCATCGGGACAGGTTCAGCCCCAGCATTTT.

This chain uses TRBV3-1 (or the pseudogene TRBV3-2) with TRBJ1-1; weak D call: TRBD1 (6 bases). The germline V and J ends were trimmed by 7 bases and 3 bases, with 18 bases remaining between them. This CDR3 is 15 amino acids long. From germline, CDR1 is LGHDT and CDR2 YNNKEL (reference sequence). In nucleotides, the CDR3 is TGTGCCAGCATCAAAAGGGGGGGCGGAGACACTGAAGCTTTCTTT. Amino acid sequence: CASIKRGGGDTEAFF.

This clone was observed a handful of times. The gene calls are TRBV6-1 and TRBJ1-6, with 7 bases matching TRBD1. Germline V gene lookup returns CDR1 MNHNS and CDR2 SASEGT. This CDR3 contains 15 residues. V lost 0 bases to trimming and J lost 8 bases; unmatched junction nucleotides: 4. The CDR3 DNA follows: TGTGCCAGCAGTGAAGCGAGGACAGGAGATTCACCCCTCCACTTT. Residues: CASSEARTGDSPLHF.

This chain links TRBV6-5 with TRBJ1-2; 7 positions agree with TRBD1. The CDR3 has 14 amino acids. With 5 bases clipped from V and 1 base from J, the junction kept 4 bases outside the gene matches. Germline V CDR1 and CDR2: MNHEY, SVGAGI. The CDR3 is CASSPTGYNYGYTF. CDR3 DNA sequence: TGTGCCAGCAGTCCGACAGGGTATAACTATGGCTACACCTTC.

The chain is built from TRBV5-4 and TRBJ2-3, with 13 bases lining up with TRBD2. The CDR3 runs to 16 residues. Germline V gene sequence: CDR1 SGHNT, CDR2 YYREEE (reference sequence). The trim removed 5 bases at V and 5 bases at J, leaving 8 bases unmatched. The CDR3 nucleotides are TGTGCCAGCAGGGATGAAGGACTAGCGGGAGTAGATACGCAGTATTTT. Its protein product is CASRDEGLAGVDTQYF.

The chain is built from TRBV2 and TRBJ1-5; 8 bases align to TRBD1. CDR3 length equals 14 residues. Germline V CDR1 and CDR2: SNHLY, FYNNEI. With 5 bases clipped from V and 4 bases from J, the junction kept 4 bases outside the gene matches. CDR3 in amino acids: CASSPGGPNQPQHF. CDR3 bases: TGTGCCAGCAGTCCAGGGGGCCCGAATCAGCCCCAGCATTTT. The entire variable domain, with the rest obtained from reference TRBV2 and TRBJ1-5, is as follows: EPEVTQTPSHQVTQMGQEVILRCVPISNHLYFYWYRQILGQKVEFLVSFYNNEISEKSEIFDDQFSVERPDGSNFTLKIRSTKLEDSAMYFCASSPGGPNQPQHFGDGTRLSIL.

The chain links TRBV18 to TRBJ1-2; D may be TRBD1 (6 bases). Trimming cost V 3 bases and J 6 bases, with 11 bases left between them. Germline V CDR1 and CDR2: KGHSH, LQKENI. CDR3 length: 13 amino acids. CDR3 bases: TGTGCCAGCTCACCCCGGGACATAGATGGCTACACCTTC. Protein: CASSPRDIDGYTF.

The CDR3 nucleotides read TGTGCCAGCAGCCTGGGAGGTAGCACAGATACGCAGTATTTT. As protein: CASSLGGSTDTQYF. The chain couples TRBV6-6 to TRBJ2-3; the D gene is possibly TRBD2 (6 bases). V was clipped by 6 bases and J by 0 bases, with 10 bases between them. Per the germline V gene, CDR1 is MNHNY and CDR2 is SVGAGI (reference sequence). CDR3 length: 14 amino acids.

V gene TRBV19 combines with J gene TRBJ2-3; 10 positions agree with TRBD1. The germline V gene has CDR1 LNHDA and CDR2 SQIVND (reference sequence). V lost 6 bases and J lost 7; bases outside the gene matches: 7. The CDR3 runs to 14 residues. CDR3 sequence (DNA): TGTGCCAGTAGGCCGGGACAGGGGATAAATACGCAGTATTTT. Protein: CASRPGQGINTQYF. Together with reference TRBV19 and TRBJ2-3, the CDR3 gives the full variable domain: DGGITQSPKYLFRKEGQNVTLSCEQNLNHDAMYWYRQDPGQGLRLIYYSQIVNDFQKGDIAEGYSVSREKKESFPLTVTSAQKNPTAFYLCASRPGQGINTQYFGPGTRLTVL.

The chain carries TRBV25-1 and TRBJ1-2, with D maybe TRBD1 (5 bases). CDR3 size: 13 residues. Deletions cut 7 bases from V and 4 bases from J, with 13 bases between. Germline CDR1 MGHDK, CDR2 SYGVNS. This CDR3 is CASIGDSPYGYTF. The CDR3 DNA follows: TGTGCCAGCATTGGCGACAGCCCCTATGGCTACACCTTC.

V usage is TRBV6-2 or TRBV6-3 and J usage is TRBJ2-1, with TRBD1 identical over 7 bases. V was clipped by 6 bases and J by 3 bases; unmatched bases: 8. This CDR3 region has 15 residues. Germline V gene lookup returns CDR1 MNHEY and CDR2 SVGEGT. The chain's CDR3 is CASSPGQFIYNEQFF. The CDR3 DNA sequence: TGTGCCAGCAGCCCGGGACAGTTTATCTACAATGAGCAGTTCTTC.

This clone was recorded a few times. The chain employs TRBV5-8 and TRBJ2-5; 12 bases agree with TRBD2. Trimming cost V 4 bases and J 4 bases; bases outside gene matches: 5. The CDR3 length is 15 residues. The V gene's germline CDR1 is SGHTS and CDR2 YDEGEE. The CDR3: CASSPGLAGLETQYF. CDR3 sequence (DNA): TGTGCCAGCAGCCCGGGACTAGCGGGTCTAGAGACCCAGTACTTC.

This chain uses TRBV28 with TRBJ1-2; 7 nucleotides align to TRBD1. Germline values: CDR1 MDHEN, CDR2 SYDVKM. This CDR3 region has 15 residues. The J segment lost 0 bases and the V segment lost 6 bases, leaving 7 bases of the junction unmatched. Here the CDR3 reads CASSLGQASNYGYTF. CDR3 in DNA: TGTGCCAGCAGCCTCGGACAGGCGTCTAACTATGGCTACACCTTC.

The chain is built from TRBV6-2 or TRBV6-3 and TRBJ2-1, with 11 bases that match TRBD2. After removal of 0 bases from V and 0 bases from J, the junction contained 1 base not matched to a gene. The length of the CDR3 is 17 residues. Germline CDR1 and CDR2: MNHEY and SVGEGT. The CDR3 sequence: CASSYSGTSGSYNEQFF. CDR3 coding DNA: TGTGCCAGCAGTTACTCCGGGACTAGCGGCTCCTACAATGAGCAGTTCTTC.

The J gene is TRBJ1-2, the V gene TRBV28; D remains unclear. The V end was cut by 7 bases, the J end by 4 bases, with 7 bases between. This CDR3 is 11 amino acids long. Germline CDR1 MDHEN, CDR2 SYDVKM. CDR3 sequence: CASMVSYGYTF. In DNA form, the CDR3 reads TGTGCCAGCATGGTGAGCTATGGCTACACCTTC.